Described below is a single T cell receptor (beta chain) sequence and its context. It has no known antigen specificity. It has no much larger one-base neighbor in the sample; base qualities were not kept. The entry originates in a study of shared clonotypes between healthy human individuals (TCRdb year 2020). For context, the study as a whole: The cohort comprised two women and three men aged 18 to 49 years. For each donor, CD4 naive and CD4 memory were each run on three plates, CD8 naive on two plates, and CD8 memory on one plate. To estimate repertoire size and how much clonotype sharing occurs between individuals, the study deeply sequenced the blood TCR repertoires of several healthy adults. Libraries were prepared and TCR repertoires were sequenced by different laboratories using diverse techniques, in order to increase sequencing depth and limit assay-specific biases. Between about 0.9 and 9 billion PBMCs per donor were obtained by leukapheresis. The full study reports these points: Incomplete sequencing was indicated by rarefaction of sorted-subset datasets, despite the large sequencing depth. The genetic and exposure-history diversity represented was limited by the small number of donors. About 5% of naive CD4, around 3.5% of naive CD8, around 2.3% of memory CD4, and roughly 0.4% of memory CD8 clonotypes were shared across a few donors. Naive subsets generally had larger estimated clonotype richness than memory subsets did. Sampling was limited to blood, and TCR repertoires in tissue likely differ from TCR repertoires in blood. Pairwise subsampling led to the expectation that sequencing depth would affect the degree of clonotype sharing among donors. Higher generation probabilities were observed for clonotypes shared by all four sorted-subset donors than for non-shared clonotypes.

Using the deep immunoSEQ assay, TCR CDR3 regions were amplified from genomic DNA by multiplex PCR. Genomic DNA extracted from each cell subset was distributed evenly over all wells of several immunoSEQ 96-well plates, and each plate served as one replicate. For sorted subsets, each replicate PCR was loaded with approximately 0.2 ug genomic DNA, equivalent to 25,000 to 35,000 T cell genomes. The purified libraries were quantified using a Qubit 3.0 fluorometer, sized with a Bioanalyzer 2100, and then quantified again using the KAPA Library Quantification kit. A separate single-read 150-cycle Illumina NextSeq 550 flow cell was used to sequence each immunoSEQ 96-well plate. On the study's bioinformatics: Because only junctional sequences without quality scores were contained in the immunoSEQ output, filtering matching that applied to full-length reads could not be performed. Sequences were annotated with PyIR, a Python wrapper for IgBLAST v1.9, and V/J genes and CDR3 were assigned using IMGT germline references. Reads were filtered out if the reads had weak V/J assignments (E-value above 1e-6), no CDR3, stop codons, out-of-frame junctions, or ambiguous translated residues. V3J clonotypes were defined as sequences sharing the same inferred V gene, J gene, and CDR3 amino acid sequence. Percentage overlap between repertoires was calculated by dividing the number of shared unique clonotypes by the size of the smaller repertoire. Richness of each repertoire was evaluated using RTK rarefaction, the Chao1 estimator, and Recon v2.1 estimates of unobserved clonotypes. Generation probabilities were computed with OLGA for all TCRbeta clonotypes obtained by the gDNA method from several donors. TCRdb provides this immuneACCESS table in a form limited to in-frame rearrangements. Some clones are lacking; in checked studies, under half of them reflect an unresolved V gene, and why the rest are absent is not known. The V and J calls and clone size are taken from that table; D and trimming were inferred from the DNA. The sample profile shows more than 2 million clones; about 94% of them were found once. Around 1.8% of the sample belongs to the ten largest clones.

CD8 naive samples consisted of CD45RO-negative cells that were positively selected for CCR7, yielding a CD45RA+CCR7+ population without TemRA cells. The donors were healthy, HIV-negative adults with no recently reported acute infections or vaccinations. Every donor was a Caucasian adult living in Nashville, Tennessee, USA. Blood was collected by leukapheresis, and PBMCs were isolated by Ficoll-Histopaque density gradient centrifugation and then cryopreserved in liquid nitrogen vapor phase. Analytical flow cytometry was used to check the purity and quantity of every magnetically sorted T cell population. Genomic DNA was isolated from every sorted fraction and measured by UV absorbance on a Nanodrop 2000c. The origin of this receptor is a man between 18 and 29 years old in good health. Some clones in this sample may be carry-over from other donors' samples. The source material was naive CD8+ T cells from PBMCs. The meaning of the sample's cell subset or site label: CD45RA+CCR7+.

The nucleotides are TGTGCCAGCAGTGAGAAGAGGACAGGGCAAGAGACCCAGTACTTC. Its product reads: CASSEKRTGQETQYF. The receptor chain draws on TRBV2 and TRBJ2-5; the junction holds 8 bases that match TRBD1. Looking up the germline V gene yields CDR1 SNHLY and CDR2 FYNNEI. V has 3 bases trimmed and J has 2 bases trimmed; junction bases matching no gene number 5. The CDR3, cysteine through phenylalanine, is 15 amino acids long. Just CDR3 DNA is preserved here, 45 bases in frame from base 1.